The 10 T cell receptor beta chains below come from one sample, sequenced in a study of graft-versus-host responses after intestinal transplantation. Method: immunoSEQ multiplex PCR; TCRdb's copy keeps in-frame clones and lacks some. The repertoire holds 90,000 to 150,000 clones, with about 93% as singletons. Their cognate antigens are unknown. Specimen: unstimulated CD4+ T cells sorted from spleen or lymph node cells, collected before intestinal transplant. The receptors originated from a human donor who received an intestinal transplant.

CDR3 DNA sequence: TGTGCCAGCAGTTACTCTTATGAGATCTCCTACGAGCAGTACTTC. Its translation: CASSYSYEISYEQYF. The V and J genes are TRBV6-5 and TRBJ2-7; no definite D call. The CDR3 length is 15 residues. The V gene lost 0 bases and the J gene lost 0 bases, with 9 bases spanning the gap. From germline, CDR1 is MNHEY and CDR2 SVGAGI.

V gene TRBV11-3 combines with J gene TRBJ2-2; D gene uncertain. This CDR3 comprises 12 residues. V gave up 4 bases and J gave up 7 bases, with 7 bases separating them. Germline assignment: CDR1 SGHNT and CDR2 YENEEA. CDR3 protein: CASSSWGGELFF. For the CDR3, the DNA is TGTGCCAGCAGCTCCTGGGGCGGGGAGCTGTTTTTT.

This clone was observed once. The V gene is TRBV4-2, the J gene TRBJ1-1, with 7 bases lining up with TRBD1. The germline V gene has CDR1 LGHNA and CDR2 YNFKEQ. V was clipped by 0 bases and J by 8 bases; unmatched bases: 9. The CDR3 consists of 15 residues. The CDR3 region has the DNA TGTGCCAGCAGCCAAGATCGGAGGGGGCGCGAGGAAGCTTTCTTT. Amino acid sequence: CASSQDRRGREEAFF.

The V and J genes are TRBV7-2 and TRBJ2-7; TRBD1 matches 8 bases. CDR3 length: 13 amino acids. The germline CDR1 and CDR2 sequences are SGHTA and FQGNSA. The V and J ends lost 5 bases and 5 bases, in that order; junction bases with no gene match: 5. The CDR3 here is CASSTDRDHEQYF. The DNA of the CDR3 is TGTGCCAGCAGCACGGACAGGGACCACGAGCAGTACTTC.

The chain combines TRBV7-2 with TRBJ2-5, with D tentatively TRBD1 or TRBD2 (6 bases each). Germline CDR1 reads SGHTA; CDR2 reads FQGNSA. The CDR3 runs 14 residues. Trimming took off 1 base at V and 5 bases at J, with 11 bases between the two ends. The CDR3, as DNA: TGTGCCAGCAGCTTAGGACCCGGGGGCGAGACCCAGTACTTC. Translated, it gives CASSLGPGGETQYF.

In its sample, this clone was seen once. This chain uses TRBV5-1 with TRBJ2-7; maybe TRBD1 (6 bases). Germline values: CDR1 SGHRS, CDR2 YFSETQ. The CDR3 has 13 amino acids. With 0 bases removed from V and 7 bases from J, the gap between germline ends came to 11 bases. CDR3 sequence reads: CASSLGQGQEQYF. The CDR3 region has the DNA TGCGCCAGCAGCTTGGGTCAGGGGCAAGAGCAGTACTTC.

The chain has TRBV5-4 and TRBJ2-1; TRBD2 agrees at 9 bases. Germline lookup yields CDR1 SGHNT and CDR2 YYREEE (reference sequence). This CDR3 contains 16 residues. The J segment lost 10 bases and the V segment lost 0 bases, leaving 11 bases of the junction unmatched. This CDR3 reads CASSLVVPSGVEEQFF. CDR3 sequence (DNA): TGTGCCAGCAGCTTGGTTGTCCCTAGCGGGGTGGAGGAGCAGTTCTTC. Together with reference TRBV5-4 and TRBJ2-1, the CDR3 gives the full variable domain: ETGVTQSPTHLIKTRGQQVTLRCSSQSGHNTVSWYQQALGQGPQFIFQYYREEENGRGNFPPRFSGLQFPNYSSELNVNALELDDSALYLCASSLVVPSGVEEQFFGPGTRLTVL.

CDR3 sequence: CASSQATGSRSNQPQHF. The DNA of the CDR3 is TGTGCCAGCAGCCAAGCGACGGGGAGTAGGAGCAATCAGCCCCAGCATTTT. J is TRBJ1-5 and V is TRBV7-6; no clear D. The V end was cut by 5 bases, the J end by 1 base, with 18 bases between. The length of the CDR3 is 17 residues. CDR1 is SGHVS, CDR2 FNYEAQ, per germline.

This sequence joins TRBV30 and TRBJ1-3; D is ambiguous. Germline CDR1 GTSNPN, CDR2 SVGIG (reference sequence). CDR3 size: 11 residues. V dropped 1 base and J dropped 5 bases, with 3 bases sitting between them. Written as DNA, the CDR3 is TGTGCCTGGAGTGAACGAAACACCATATATTTT. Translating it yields CAWSERNTIYF.

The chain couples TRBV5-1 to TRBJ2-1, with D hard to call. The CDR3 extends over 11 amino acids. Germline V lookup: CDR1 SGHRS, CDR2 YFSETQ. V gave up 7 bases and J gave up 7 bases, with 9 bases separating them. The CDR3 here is CASGRQNEQFF. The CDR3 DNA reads TGCGCCAGCGGAAGGCAGAATGAGCAGTTCTTC.